The clone carrying this T cell receptor (beta chain) was seen ten or more times. Its cognate antigen is unknown. The data belong to a study of early T cells in non-severe SARS-CoV-2 infection. Regarding the study as a whole: Lookups in VDJdb leaned toward anti-spike CD8 responses and missed private and CD4 specificities.

CDR3 length equals 14 residues. The V end lost 4 bases, the J end lost 4 bases, and 14 bases lay between the germline ends. CDR1 is GTSNPN, CDR2 SVGIG, per germline (reference sequence). TCRdb itself ran the 5' RACE reads through MiXCR, one entry per CDR3 protein. The sample has around 33,000 distinct CDR3 sequences; about 5% are singletons. This sequence was found in an adult who was a healthcare worker with PCR-confirmed SARS-CoV-2 infection or an uninfected control (not recorded which). This rearrangement joins TRBV30 to TRBJ2-1, with a weak D call TRBD2 (6 bases). Source material: whole blood. The CDR3 region has the DNA TGTGCCTGGATTCGACGGGGGATGTACAATGAGCAGTTCTTC. As protein: CAWIRRGMYNEQFF.